Shown below are 5 T cell receptor beta chains from a single sample sequenced in a study of control samples from healthy donors and cancer patients. TCRdb's copy holds only in-frame clones and misses some; the assay was immunoSEQ multiplex PCR. The repertoire consists of 78,000 or so clones, with roughly 90% occurring once and the leading ten covering under 4.5%. Material: blood. The source of these receptors is a woman in her forties or fifties in good health.

The genes are TRBV12-5 and TRBJ2-1, with 8 positions matching TRBD2. Germline lookup yields CDR1 LGHNT and CDR2 FRNRAP. The length of the CDR3 is 18 residues. The junction had 15 bases not matched to a gene; V was cut back by 5 bases and J by 3 bases. The CDR3 coding sequence is TGTGCTAGTGGTCGAGTCCCACCAACTAGCGGAAACTACAATGAGCAGTTCTTC. It translates to CASGRVPPTSGNYNEQFF.

The rearrangement uses TRBV9 and TRBJ2-1, with 8 bases lining up with TRBD2. Germline CDR1 is SGDLS and CDR2 is YYNGEE. After removal of 0 bases from V and 8 bases from J, the junction contained 10 bases not matched to a gene. This CDR3 is 16 amino acids long. The CDR3 reads CASSVAPPGGLDEQFF. The CDR3 DNA follows: TGTGCCAGCAGCGTAGCCCCTCCGGGAGGGCTTGATGAGCAGTTCTTC.

As concerns this clone: This CDR3 is also generated by other DNA sequences in the sample. The rearrangement joins TRBV21-1 to TRBJ1-5. TRBV21-1 is reported as a pseudogene. The CDR3 totals 15 residues. The CDR3 DNA reads TGTGCTAGCAGCAAAGAGGGCAGTTTTTATCAGCCCCAGCATTTT. As protein: CASSKEGSFYQPQHF.

The J gene is TRBJ2-4, the V gene TRBV25-1; D gene unclear. Deletions cut 4 bases from V and 7 bases from J, with 5 bases between. Germline assignment: CDR1 MGHDK and CDR2 SYGVNS. The CDR3 runs 11 residues. The DNA for the CDR3 is TGTGCCAGCAGTGGATTGAACATTCAGTACTTC. Amino acids: CASSGLNIQYF.

The rearrangement links TRBV2 to TRBJ2-1, with 7 positions matching TRBD2. Trimming removed 10 bases from V and 7 bases from J; junction bases left unmatched: 16. CDR1 and CDR2 from the germline V gene are SNHLY and FYNNEI. This CDR3 contains 15 residues. Here the CDR3 reads CATKEGLAALNEQFF. The CDR3 DNA reads TGTGCCACTAAAGAGGGGCTAGCGGCCCTTAATGAGCAGTTCTTC.